This TCR beta chain was sequenced for a study of Ad26.COV2.S vaccination and SARS-CoV-2 variants. Findings of the study overall: Analyses of TCR breadth and depth may have underestimated total T cell responses.

Method: immunoSEQ multiplex PCR; TCRdb's copy keeps in-frame clones and lacks some. The sample holds over 400,000 clones; 90% are singletons and the top ten take about 4.1%. Noted treatment: 15 to 20 received Ad26.COV2.S at low or high dose, single or two shots; several received placebo; per-sample allocation not given. Vaccine and placebo recipients were sampled on day 63 after the first injection. Expression of Wuhan-strain SARS-CoV-2 spike came from the Ad26 vector that formed the vaccine. CDR1 is LNHDA, CDR2 SQIVND, per germline (reference sequence). CDR3 length: 18 residues. J gave up 4 bases and V 3 bases, and 9 bases lay outside the gene matches. As concerns this clone: The antigen is unknown.

This TCR was recovered from a person aged 18-60 years who received the Ad26.COV2.S COVID-19 vaccine or a placebo. Sequenced here: peripheral blood, sampled in a trial of Ad26.COV2.S vaccine versus placebo. The rearrangement joins TRBV19 to TRBJ2-5; 15 bases agree with TRBD2. For the CDR3, the DNA is TGTGCCAGTAGTATCGGGACTAGCGGGAGGCCGTTCGGAGAGACCCAGTACTTC. It yields the protein CASSIGTSGRPFGETQYF.